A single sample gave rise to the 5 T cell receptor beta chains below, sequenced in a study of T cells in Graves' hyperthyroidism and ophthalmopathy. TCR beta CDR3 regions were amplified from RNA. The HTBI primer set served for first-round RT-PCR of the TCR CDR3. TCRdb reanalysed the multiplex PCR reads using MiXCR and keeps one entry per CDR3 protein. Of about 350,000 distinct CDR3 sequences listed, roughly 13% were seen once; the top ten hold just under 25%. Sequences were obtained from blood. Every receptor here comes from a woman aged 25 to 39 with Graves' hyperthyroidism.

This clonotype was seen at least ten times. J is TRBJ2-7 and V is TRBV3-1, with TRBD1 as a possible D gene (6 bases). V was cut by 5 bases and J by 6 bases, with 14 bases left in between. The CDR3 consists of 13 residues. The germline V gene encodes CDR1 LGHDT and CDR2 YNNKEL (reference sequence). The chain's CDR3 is CASSSSQGTEQYF. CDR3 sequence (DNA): TGTGCCAGCAGCTCATCACAGGGTACCGAGCAGTACTTC.

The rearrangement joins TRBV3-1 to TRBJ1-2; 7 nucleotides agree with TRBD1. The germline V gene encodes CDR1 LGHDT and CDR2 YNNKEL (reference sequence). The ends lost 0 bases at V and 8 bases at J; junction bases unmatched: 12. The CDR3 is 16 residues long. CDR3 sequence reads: CASSQDFLGQSSGYTF. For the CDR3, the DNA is TGTGCCAGCAGCCAAGATTTTTTGGGACAGAGTTCAGGCTACACCTTC.

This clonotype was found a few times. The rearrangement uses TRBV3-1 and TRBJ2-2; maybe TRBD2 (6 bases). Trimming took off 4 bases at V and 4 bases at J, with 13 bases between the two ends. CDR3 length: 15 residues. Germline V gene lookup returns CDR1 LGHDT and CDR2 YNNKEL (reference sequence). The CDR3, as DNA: TGTGCCAGCAGCCGCCTACTAGCCTCCACCGGGGAGCTGTTTTTT. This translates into CASSRLLASTGELFF.

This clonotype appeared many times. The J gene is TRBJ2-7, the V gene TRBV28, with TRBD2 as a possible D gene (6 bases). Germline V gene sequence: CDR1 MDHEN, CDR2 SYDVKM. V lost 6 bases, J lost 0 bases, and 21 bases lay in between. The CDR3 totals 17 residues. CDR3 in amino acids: CASRLADRFKSSYEQYF. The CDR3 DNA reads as TGTGCCAGCAGGTTAGCGGACCGCTTCAAGAGCTCCTACGAGCAGTACTTC. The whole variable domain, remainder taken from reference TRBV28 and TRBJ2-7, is DVKVTQSSRYLVKRTGEKVFLECVQDMDHENMFWYRQDPGLGLRLIYFSYDVKMKEKGDIPEGYSVSREKKERFSLILESASTNQTSMYLCASRLADRFKSSYEQYFGPGTRLTVT.

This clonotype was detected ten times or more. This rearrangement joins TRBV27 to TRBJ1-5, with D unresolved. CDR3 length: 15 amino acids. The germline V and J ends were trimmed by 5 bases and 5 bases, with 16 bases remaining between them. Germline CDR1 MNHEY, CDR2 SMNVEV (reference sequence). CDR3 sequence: CASSIGRAGDQPQHF. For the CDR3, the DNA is TGTGCCAGCAGTATCGGGCGGGCGGGCGATCAGCCCCAGCATTTT.